A selection of T cell receptor beta chains follows, all from one sample in a study of tumor-infiltrating lymphocytes in primary liver carcinoma. TCRdb recomputed calls from the multiplex PCR reads with MiXCR, one row per CDR3 protein. The sample yields approximately 110,000 distinct CDR3 sequences, approximately 82% seen once. The sample taken for sequencing was liver tumor tissue from sampling region 3. These receptors were taken from a man aged 40-55 years with primary liver carcinoma and hepatitis B virus infection. Each CDR3 is given with its conserved first and last residue. The D gene is left open where the match is weak. For some rows the clone size is stated as once, few or many, or as a class when expanded; others skip it.

D: TRBD1; size: NA; V: TRBV6-6; J: TRBJ2-3; DNA: TGTGTCAGCACCAGGGGGATCACAGATACGCAGTATTTT; CDR3: CVSTRGITDTQYF
D: NA; size: NA; V: TRBV5-1; J: TRBJ2-1; DNA: TGCGTCAGCAGCTTTACTGCCCCCGGGGTATACAATGAGCAGTTCTTC; CDR3: CVSSFTAPGVYNEQFF
D: NA; size: NA; V: TRBV5-1; J: TRBJ2-1; DNA: TGCGCCAGCAGCCACTTAGACGGCGAGCAGCTCTTC; CDR3: CASSHLDGEQLF
D: NA; size: NA; V: TRBV13; J: TRBJ2-1; DNA: TGTGCCAGCAGCTGGAGAGGGCTAGTGGGAGGTTTGAGCTCCTACTATGAGCAGTTCTTC; CDR3: CASSWRGLVGGLSSYYEQFF
D: TRBD1; size: many; V: TRBV13; J: TRBJ2-3; DNA: TGTGCCAGCAGCCTCAATCCGGGACAGGGGGCTGTTACGCAGTATTTT; CDR3: CASSLNPGQGAVTQYF
D: TRBD1; size: NA; V: TRBV29-1; J: TRBJ2-1; DNA: TGCAGCGTCACCCGGGACAGTGCATACAATGAGCAGTTCTTC; CDR3: CSVTRDSAYNEQFF
D: NA; size: NA; V: TRBV4-3; J: TRBJ2-2; DNA: TGCTCCAGCAGCCAACTGGTCAGCCCGGGATCCGACACCGGGGAGCTGTTTTTT; CDR3: CSSSQLVSPGSDTGELFF
D: NA; size: few; V: TRBV2; J: TRBJ1-2; DNA: TGTGCCAGCAGTGATCGTCGGGTCTCGGGTGGCTACACCTTC; CDR3: CASSDRRVSGGYTF
D: NA; size: NA; V: TRBV29-1; J: TRBJ1-1; DNA: TGCAGTGTTCATTCGGCAGGGAGTTATACTGAGGCTTTCTTT; CDR3: CSVHSAGSYTEAFF
D: NA; size: NA; V: TRBV4-3; J: TRBJ2-7; DNA: TGCGCCAGCAGCCAAGATGTTTCCAGTTACCACGAGCAGTACTTC; CDR3: CASSQDVSSYHEQYF
D: TRBD1; size: NA; V: TRBV4-1; J: TRBJ2-7; DNA: TGCTCCAACAGCCAATTCCCCCAGGGGGCTGGGGACGAGCAGTACTTC; CDR3: CSNSQFPQGAGDEQYF
D: NA; size: NA; V: TRBV6-2/TRBV6-3; J: TRBJ2-7; DNA: TGTGCCAGCAGTTACTGGGTTCCCTATGAGCAGTACTTC; CDR3: CASSYWVPYEQYF
D: NA; size: many; V: TRBV6-2/TRBV6-3; J: TRBJ1-5; DNA: TGTGCCAGCAGTTACTCGACGGAGGAGTGGGATAGCAATCAGCCCCAGCATTTT; CDR3: CASSYSTEEWDSNQPQHF
D: NA; size: NA; V: TRBV5-5; J: TRBJ1-2; DNA: TGTGCCAGTAGCGATAACATGGGACTGAACTATGGCTACACCTTC; CDR3: CASSDNMGLNYGYTF
D: NA; size: few; V: TRBV29-1; J: TRBJ2-1; DNA: TGCAGTGTATTAAGCGGGGTGACAGGGCAGTTCTTC; CDR3: CSVLSGVTGQFF
D: NA; size: NA; V: TRBV12-3/TRBV12-4; J: TRBJ1-2; DNA: TGTGCCAGCAATTTAAGACGGAGTGTGAGCTACACCTTC; CDR3: CASNLRRSVSYTF
D: NA; size: NA; V: TRBV29-1; J: TRBJ1-2; DNA: TGTAGCGTTGGAACATTCAACTATGGCTACACCTTC; CDR3: CSVGTFNYGYTF
D: NA; size: NA; V: TRBV11-1; J: TRBJ1-6; DNA: TGTGCCAGCAGCAGGACAGAGGTTTCACCCCTCCACTTT; CDR3: CASSRTEVSPLHF
D: NA; size: NA; V: TRBV28; J: TRBJ2-5; DNA: TGTGCCAGCGGAGGGCTGGGGGAGACCCAGTATTTC; CDR3: CASGGLGETQYF
D: NA; size: once; V: TRBV28; J: TRBJ2-1; DNA: TGTGCCAGCACTTCGGGTAGTAACGGGTTCCAGTTCTTC; CDR3: CASTSGSNGFQFF